This T cell receptor beta chain was identified during a study of blood T cell repertoires in COVID-19. Method: immunoSEQ multiplex PCR; TCRdb's copy keeps in-frame clones and lacks some. The table includes approximately 240,000 clones, 70% to 90% detected once. The CDR3 runs 15 residues. The V and J ends lost 6 bases and 5 bases respectively, with 20 bases between them. Germline CDR1 MNHNY, CDR2 SVGAGI (reference sequence). This clonotype was sampled from a woman under 30 who had recovered from COVID-19. The chain joins TRBV6-6 to TRBJ2-7; TRBD1 might be the D (6 bases). Sequencing input: peripheral blood. CDR3 in amino acids: CASSNRVYAPNEQYF. The CDR3 nucleotides are TGTGCCAGCAGCAACAGGGTCTATGCTCCGAACGAGCAGTACTTC.